This T cell receptor beta chain derives from a study of glioma-infiltrating T cells. Using RNA template, CDR3s of TCR alpha and beta were amplified with iRepertoire arm-PCR. Tissue mRNA or PBMC total RNA, about 95-450 ng, went into one-step reverse transcription and amplification. TCRdb processed the multiplex PCR reads anew with MiXCR; each CDR3 protein has one entry. The data contain about 200,000 distinct CDR3 sequences, over 30% of them singletons. Between the trimmed V and J ends, which lost 1 base and 15 bases, there was a span of 16 bases. This CDR3 spans 13 amino acids. This clonotype has a handful of counts. What it binds is not known. Findings of the study overall: Non-neoplastic patients had below-expected tissue-blood divergence, while all gliomas exceeded expectation. CDR3 overlap between tissue and blood was very small.

The TCR comes from a human donor with low-grade glioma or glioblastoma, undergoing nonglioma brain surgery, or in good health (not recorded which). The V gene is TRBV12-3 or TRBV12-4, the J gene TRBJ2-4, with D possibly matching TRBD1 (7 bases). Input material: glioma tissue, nonneoplastic brain tissue, or PBMCs (not recorded which). The CDR3 protein is CASSLVWRGQGYF. The DNA of the CDR3 is TGTGCCAGCAGTTTAGTTTGGAGGGGGCAAGGGTACTTC.